Presented here are 20 T cell receptor beta chains from one specimen sequenced in a study of T cell responses to AZD1222 COVID-19 vaccine. This table comes from immunoSEQ multiplex PCR, and its TCRdb copy is limited to in-frame clones, with some not included. The sample includes about 100,000 clones, 88% of them seen just once. The input for sequencing was peripheral blood, taken on day 0 of AZD1222 vaccination. Receptors originate from an adult in good health.

Only one count was recorded for this clone. The chain uses TRBV7-2 and TRBJ2-3; the match to TRBD2 covers 9 bases. This CDR3 has 15 amino acids. Germline lookup yields CDR1 SGHTA and CDR2 FQGNSA. V shed 4 bases and J 5 bases; nucleotides not matched to a gene: 7. Here the CDR3 DNA reads TGTGCCAGCAGCTCTCTAGCGGGAACTAAAGATACGCAGTATTTT. This encodes CASSSLAGTKDTQYF.

The chain links TRBV10-1 to TRBJ1-1, with TRBD1 matching 8 bases. Germline CDR1 WNHNN, CDR2 SYGVQD (reference sequence). V lost 6 bases to trimming and J lost 1 base; unmatched junction nucleotides: 10. CDR3 length equals 16 residues. The CDR3 spells CASRWDRSFKNTEAFF. CDR3 DNA sequence: TGCGCCAGCAGATGGGACAGGTCCTTTAAGAACACTGAAGCTTTCTTT.

This sequence joins TRBV7-2 and TRBJ2-1; 11 bases match TRBD2. The CDR3 length is 15 residues. Trimming cost V 6 bases and J 9 bases; bases outside gene matches: 10. CDR1 SGHTA and CDR2 FQGNSA come from the germline V gene. This CDR3 is CASSTPWLAGGEQFF. Here the CDR3 DNA reads TGTGCCAGCAGTACCCCCTGGCTAGCGGGAGGTGAGCAGTTCTTC.

In DNA, the CDR3 is TGCGCCAGCAGCCCTGGGACAGTCTCTGGAAACACCATATATTTT. Protein product: CASSPGTVSGNTIYF. V is TRBV4-3 and J is TRBJ1-3; 7 nucleotides agree with TRBD1. The CDR3 contains 15 residues. V lost 4 bases and J lost 0; bases outside the gene matches: 3. The V gene's germline CDR1 is LGHNA and CDR2 YSLEER.

The V gene is TRBV7-4, the J gene TRBJ2-4; 8 bases match TRBD1. In germline, CDR1 is SGHVT, CDR2 SQSDAQ. This CDR3 region has 16 residues. The V segment lost 4 bases and the J segment 0 bases; nucleotides outside the gene matches: 5. The CDR3 here is CASSSGTGVAKNIQYF. The CDR3 coding sequence is TGTGCCAGCAGCTCCGGGACAGGCGTAGCCAAAAACATTCAGTACTTC.

This clone has more than one count but fewer than ten. This chain joins TRBV9 and TRBJ2-1; TRBD2 aligns across 8 bases. The V and J ends lost 0 bases and 6 bases, in that order; junction bases with no gene match: 2. The CDR3 totals 14 residues. In germline, CDR1 is SGDLS, CDR2 YYNGEE. CDR3 in amino acids: CASSVAGGLNEQFF. CDR3 coding DNA: TGTGCCAGCAGCGTAGCGGGAGGGCTCAATGAGCAGTTCTTC.

This clone showed up just a few times. This sequence joins TRBV7-3 and TRBJ2-1, with TRBD1 matching over 7 bases. Germline V gene sequence: CDR1 SGHTA, CDR2 FQGTGA. V was clipped by 4 bases and J by 9 bases; unmatched bases: 9. This CDR3 has 14 residues. CDR3 bases: TGTGCCAGCAGCTCCGGGACAGCGCTGGGTGAGCAGTTCTTC. As protein: CASSSGTALGEQFF.

This chain uses TRBV3-1 (or the pseudogene TRBV3-2) with TRBJ1-4, with 7 bases lining up with TRBD1. This CDR3 is 13 amino acids long. Trimming took 3 bases from V and 5 from J; bases not matched to a gene: 0. Germline lookup yields CDR1 LGHDT and CDR2 YNNKEL (reference sequence). The CDR3 DNA reads TGTGCCAGCAGCCACAGGGGGAATGAAAAACTGTTTTTT. It translates to CASSHRGNEKLFF.

The chain is built from TRBV4-1 and TRBJ1-3; tentative D call: TRBD1 (5 bases). There are 19 residues in the CDR3. Germline-derived CDR1 and CDR2 are MGHRA and YSYEKL. Trimming left V 0 bases short and J 4 bases short, with 22 bases between. The CDR3 coding sequence is TGCGCCAGCAGCCAAGATGTCCGTCTTCGGGGGACGGCGGGAAACACCATATATTTT. Residues: CASSQDVRLRGTAGNTIYF.

V is TRBV7-2 and J is TRBJ1-6; 7 positions agree with TRBD1. Per the germline V gene, CDR1 is SGHTA and CDR2 is FQGNSA. The CDR3 is 14 amino acids. J was trimmed by 7 bases and V by 1 base; bases with no gene match: 1. CDR3: CASSLVTGNSPLHF. Here the CDR3 DNA reads TGTGCCAGCAGCTTAGTGACAGGGAATTCACCCCTCCACTTT. Looking up the rest from reference TRBV7-2 and TRBJ1-6 gives the full variable domain: GAGVSQSPSNKVTEKGKDVELRCDPISGHTALYWYRQSLGQGLEFLIYFQGNSAPDKSGLPSDRFSAERTGGSVSTLTIQRTQQEDSAVYLCASSLVTGNSPLHFGNGTRLTVT.

This clone was seen a handful of times. The chain recombines TRBV6-1 with TRBJ2-3; 8 nucleotides align to TRBD2. The trim removed 2 bases at V and 0 bases at J, leaving 1 base unmatched. Germline CDR1 reads MNHNS; CDR2 reads SASEGT. CDR3 length: 15 amino acids. The CDR3 nucleotides are TGTGCCAGCAGTGAATCTAGCGGGAGCACAGATACGCAGTATTTT. Amino acids: CASSESSGSTDTQYF.

The DNA of the CDR3 is TGTGCCTGGAGTGTACTGGGCCAGGGTAGCAATCAGCCCCAGCATTTT. The encoded protein is CAWSVLGQGSNQPQHF. The chain uses TRBV30 and TRBJ1-5; D perhaps matches TRBD1 (5 bases). Germline V gives CDR1 GTSNPN, CDR2 SVGIG (reference sequence). V was pared by 0 bases and J by 0 bases, with 12 bases between. The CDR3 runs to 16 residues.

The chain joins TRBV3-1 (or the pseudogene TRBV3-2) to TRBJ1-2, with no clear D. The CDR3 sequence is 13 residues long. V shed 1 base and J shed 4 bases, with 7 bases lying between them. Per germline, CDR1 LGHDT and CDR2 YNNKEL (reference sequence). The CDR3 protein is CASSQGRVYGYTF. Here the CDR3 DNA reads TGTGCCAGCAGCCAAGGTCGGGTCTATGGCTACACCTTC.

This chain joins TRBV30 and TRBJ2-1; the D gene is possibly TRBD2 (5 bases). Deletions cut 5 bases from V and 9 bases from J, with 8 bases between. The CDR3 has 10 residues. CDR1 GTSNPN and CDR2 SVGIG come from the germline V gene (reference sequence). The CDR3 DNA is TGTGCCTGGGCCGCGGGTGAGCAGTTCTTC. Translating gives CAWAAGEQFF.

As concerns this clone: The junction shows a germline mismatch at one end, possibly a read error. This sequence joins TRBV7-9 and TRBJ2-1, with D perhaps being TRBD1 or TRBD2 (5 bases each). The CDR3 contains 16 residues. Germline CDR1 and CDR2: SEHNR and FQNEAQ (reference sequence). CDR3 loop: CASSLDWGSSYNEQFF. The CDR3 bases are TGTGCCAGCAGTTTAGATTGGGGGAGCTCCTACAATGAGCAGTTCTTC.

The sample holds a few counts of this clone. The chain links TRBV7-8 to TRBJ1-5, with 8 bases lining up with TRBD1. J was trimmed by 5 bases and V by 5 bases; bases with no gene match: 8. CDR1 and CDR2 from the germline V gene are SGHVS and FQNEAQ. This CDR3 has 15 amino acids. As DNA, the CDR3 is TGTGCCAGCAGCCTTACCAGGGGGCTCGATCAGCCCCAGCATTTT. This encodes CASSLTRGLDQPQHF.

The J gene is TRBJ1-1, the V gene TRBV21-1. TRBV21-1 has pseudogene status. The CDR3 covers 15 residues. CDR3 sequence (DNA): TGTGCCAGCAGCAGGGGGTGGGGCACCTCGGCTGAAGCTTTCTTT. It is translated as CASSRGWGTSAEAFF.

V is TRBV12-3 or TRBV12-4 and J is TRBJ2-4; D is undetermined. The CDR3 has 12 amino acids. Trimming removed 0 bases from V and 8 bases from J, with 5 bases in between. CDR3 nucleotides: TGTGCCAGCAGTTTAGCCGGAGACATTCAGTACTTC. It specifies CASSLAGDIQYF.

The chain recombines TRBV19 with TRBJ1-5; D ambiguous. Germline CDR1 reads LNHDA; CDR2 reads SQIVND (reference sequence). V dropped 3 bases and J dropped 0 bases, with 6 bases sitting between them. This CDR3 comprises 14 residues. The CDR3 spells CASSIGYSNQPQHF. For the CDR3, the DNA is TGTGCCAGTAGTATCGGGTATAGCAATCAGCCCCAGCATTTT.

This clone has a single count. This chain links TRBV3-1 (or the pseudogene TRBV3-2) with TRBJ2-5; 13 bases are a match to TRBD2. The germline gives CDR1 LGHDT, CDR2 YNNKEL (reference sequence). V lost 3 bases to trimming and J lost 7 bases; unmatched junction nucleotides: 20. CDR3 length: 20 residues. The chain's CDR3 is CASSHKTFGTSGTETSTQYF. The DNA for the CDR3 is TGTGCCAGCAGCCACAAAACCTTCGGGACTAGCGGGACCGAGACGTCGACCCAGTACTTC.